This T cell receptor (beta chain) was documented in a study of T cell responses to AZD1222 COVID-19 vaccine. The germline gives CDR1 SGHAT, CDR2 FQNNGV. Trimming took 6 bases from V and 4 from J; bases not matched to a gene: 3. The CDR3 consists of 14 residues. TCRdb keeps only in-frame clones here, not all; method: immunoSEQ multiplex PCR. In the table there are approximately 160,000 clones, around 91% of which are singletons. Sequenced here: peripheral blood, sampled on day 0 of AZD1222 vaccination. The receptor's source is an adult in good health. The chain has TRBV11-2 and TRBJ2-5; 12 bases fit TRBD2. CDR3 protein: CASRSGLAGETQYF. CDR3 coding DNA: TGTGCCAGCAGATCGGGACTAGCGGGAGAGACCCAGTACTTC.